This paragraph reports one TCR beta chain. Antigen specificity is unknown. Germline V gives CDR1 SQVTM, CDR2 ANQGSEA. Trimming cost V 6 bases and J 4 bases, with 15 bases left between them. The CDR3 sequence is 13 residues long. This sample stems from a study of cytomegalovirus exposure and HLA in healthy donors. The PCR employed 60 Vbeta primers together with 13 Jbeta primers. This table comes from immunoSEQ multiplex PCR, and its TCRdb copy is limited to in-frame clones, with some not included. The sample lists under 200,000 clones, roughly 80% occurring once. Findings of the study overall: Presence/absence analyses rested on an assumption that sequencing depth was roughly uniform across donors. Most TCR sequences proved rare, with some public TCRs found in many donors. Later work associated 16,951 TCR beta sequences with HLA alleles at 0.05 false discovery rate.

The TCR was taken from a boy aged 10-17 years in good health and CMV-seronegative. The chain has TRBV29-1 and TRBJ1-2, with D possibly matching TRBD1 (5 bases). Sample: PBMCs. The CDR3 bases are TGCAGCGTCGGGGGGGGGATAGGCTATGGCTACACCTTC. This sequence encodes CSVGGGIGYGYTF.